This note documents a single T cell receptor (beta chain) sequence. Clones were read by immunoSEQ multiplex PCR, and TCRdb kept only the in-frame ones, dropping some. The data show around 400,000 clones, 90% seen once. The sample comes from a study of Ad26.COV2.S vaccination and SARS-CoV-2 variants. The V end was cut by 5 bases, the J end by 2 bases, with 7 bases between. CDR3 length equals 12 residues. Germline V gives CDR1 WNHNN, CDR2 SYGVQD (reference sequence). The treatment is: around 19 received Ad26.COV2.S at low or high dose, single or two shots; five or six received placebo; per-sample allocation not given. Collection of samples fell on day 63 after the first vaccine or placebo injection.

The source is a person aged 18-65 years who received the Ad26.COV2.S COVID-19 vaccine or a placebo. The sequences come from peripheral blood, collected in a trial of Ad26.COV2.S vaccine versus placebo. The V and J genes are TRBV10-1 and TRBJ2-7; D uncertain. CDR3 sequence reads: CASSSTTYEQYF. Here the CDR3 DNA reads TGCGCCAGCAGTTCAACAACCTACGAGCAGTACTTC.